This T cell receptor (beta chain) was documented in a study of graft-versus-host responses after intestinal transplantation. About the research overall: Recipients across the board were started on anti-thymocyte globulin induction, then kept on tacrolimus and steroids for roughly 3 years. Broader study findings: Recipient marrow held GvH clones, some first seen in ileum or blood.

The CDR3 loop spans 11 amino acids. Trimming removed 6 bases at V and 8 bases at J, with 10 bases between. Germline V gene sequence: CDR1 SNHLY, CDR2 FYNNEI. Repertoires were generated with immunoSEQ multiplex PCR, while TCRdb's copy carries only in-frame clones and drops some. In the table there are around 71,000 clones, around 96% of which are singletons. Comments on this clone: Antigen unknown.

This rearrangement joins TRBV2 to TRBJ1-2, with a weak D call TRBD1 (5 bases). This TCR derives from a human donor who received an intestinal transplant. The starting material was unstimulated CD8+ T cells sorted from spleen or lymph node cells, obtained before intestinal transplant. Here the CDR3 DNA reads TGTGCCAGCAGGGGGGGGAACGGCTACACCTTC. It is translated as CASRGGNGYTF.